This entry is about one T cell receptor (beta chain). The antigen is not known. This record belongs to a study of T cell responses to AZD1222 COVID-19 vaccine. Whole-study context: Pooling was applied to second doses at about 4 or about 12 weeks. Study outcomes and limitations: Donors, mostly white British, included more females; clonal diversity was possibly underestimated. The breadth and depth of Spike-specific TCRs increased once two AZD1222 doses had been given. Only a handful of people who got AZD1222 tested seropositive at baseline.

Some clones are missing from TCRdb's copy, which holds only in-frame ones; the method was immunoSEQ multiplex PCR. Among 100,000 to 150,000 clones listed, around 92% were seen once. This CDR3 comprises 10 residues. Germline CDR1 is MNHEY and CDR2 is SMNVEV (reference sequence). Deletions cut 6 bases from V and 3 bases from J, with 0 bases between. Sequencing used peripheral blood, obtained on day 0 of AZD1222 vaccination. The receptor comes from an adult in good health. J is TRBJ1-5 and V is TRBV27; no clear D. The CDR3 protein is CASSNQPQHF. CDR3 coding DNA: TGTGCCAGCAGCAATCAGCCCCAGCATTTT.